Below, 10 T cell receptor beta chains from the same sample are listed, as sequenced in a study of PD-1 blockade in classical Hodgkin lymphoma (TCRdb year 2020). The library was prepared using the immunoSEQ multiplex PCR assay. Sourced from immuneACCESS, this table was stored by TCRdb with only in-frame sequences that have V and J called. A share of the clones is absent; for the studies checked, an unresolved V gene accounts for under half, and the remainder has no known explanation. The sample records about 35,000 clones, 75% to 90% of which are singletons. The ten top clones hold 0.22% of the sample. What the time point label conveys for this sample: newly diagnosed, previously untreated cHL patient sample. Magnetic negative selection with a Miltenyi CD4+ T cell isolation kit was used to purify CD4+ T cells from thawed PBMCs. The sequencing sample was made of CD4+ T cells from blood. Receptors originate from a human donor with classical Hodgkin lymphoma.

The genes are TRBV19 and TRBJ1-5; D remains unclear. The CDR3 is made up of 13 amino acids. Germline CDR1 reads LNHDA; CDR2 reads SQIVND (reference sequence). V lost 4 bases and J lost 5, with 9 bases in between. The CDR3: CASSTGEYQPQHF. The CDR3 coding sequence is TGTGCCAGTAGTACGGGAGAATATCAGCCCCAGCATTTT.

The gene calls are TRBV28 and TRBJ1-4; no clear D gene. The germline CDR1 and CDR2 sequences are MDHEN and SYDVKM. Trimming cost V 2 bases and J 8 bases, with 9 bases left between them. The CDR3 runs 13 residues. This CDR3 reads CASSLDRAEKLFF. The CDR3 DNA sequence: TGTGCCAGCAGTTTAGACCGTGCGGAAAAACTGTTTTTT. Full variable domain (rest looked up from reference TRBV28 and TRBJ1-4): DVKVTQSSRYLVKRTGEKVFLECVQDMDHENMFWYRQDPGLGLRLIYFSYDVKMKEKGDIPEGYSVSREKKERFSLILESASTNQTSMYLCASSLDRAEKLFFGSGTQLSVL.

V is TRBV6-1 and J is TRBJ1-4, with TRBD1 matching 10 bases. Germline trimming cut 6 bases from V and 8 bases from J; bases unmatched to any gene: 6. This CDR3 is 14 amino acids long. CDR1 is MNHNS and CDR2 is SASEGT in the germline V gene. CDR3 DNA: TGTGCCAGCAGCGACAGGGGGCGCGGGGAAAAACTGTTTTTT. Amino acids: CASSDRGRGEKLFF.

For the CDR3, the DNA is TGTGCCAGTAGTATAGGGACTGTCTCAAGCTCTGGGGCCAACGTCCTGACTTTC. It encodes CASSIGTVSSSGANVLTF. The rearrangement links TRBV19 to TRBJ2-6, with D possibly matching TRBD2 (5 bases). The CDR3 length is 18 residues. The V gene's germline CDR1 is LNHDA and CDR2 SQIVND (reference sequence). Trimming removed 1 base from V and 0 bases from J, with 13 bases in between.

The chain recombines TRBV6-4 with TRBJ1-1, with 8 bases that match TRBD1. The junction had 8 bases not matched to a gene; V was cut back by 6 bases and J by 5 bases. The CDR3 extends over 14 amino acids. CDR1 MRHNA and CDR2 SNTAGT come from the germline V gene. CDR3 DNA: TGTGCCAGCAGCAAGACAGGGGTGTTGACTGAAGCTTTCTTT. It encodes CASSKTGVLTEAFF.

The chain uses TRBV15 and TRBJ2-3, with D perhaps assigned TRBD1 or TRBD2 (5 bases each). The germline V gene encodes CDR1 LNHNV and CDR2 YYDKDF (reference sequence). V was pared by 4 bases and J by 5 bases, with 16 bases between. CDR3 size: 15 residues. The DNA for the CDR3 is TGTGCCACCAGCAAAAGGACATCGAGGGGAGATACGCAGTATTTT. As protein: CATSKRTSRGDTQYF.

This chain connects TRBV7-9 to TRBJ2-1, with TRBD2 matching over 7 bases. CDR1 and CDR2 from the germline V gene are SEHNR and FQNEAQ (reference sequence). The CDR3 spans 12 residues. V shed 1 base, J shed 11 bases, and the junction held 2 bases outside the gene matches. CDR3 sequence: CASSLGGLKQFF. CDR3 sequence (DNA): TGTGCCAGCAGCTTAGGGGGACTAAAGCAGTTCTTC.

The chain combines TRBV5-1 with TRBJ1-5; D may be TRBD1 (5 bases). This CDR3 contains 17 residues. Germline loops: CDR1 SGHRS, CDR2 YFSETQ. Trimming shortened V by 0 bases and J by 1 base, and 14 bases separated the two germline ends. CDR3 DNA: TGCGCCAGCAGCTTGGCCCCTTCGGGGGGAAGCAATCAGCCCCAGCATTTT. This sequence encodes CASSLAPSGGSNQPQHF.

The rearrangement joins TRBV5-6 to TRBJ1-5; maybe TRBD1 (5 bases). This CDR3 has 14 residues. Per the germline V gene, CDR1 is SGHDT and CDR2 is YYEEEE. The ends were cut back, 2 bases at V and 5 bases at J, with 11 bases in the middle. CDR3 DNA: TGTGCCAGCAGCTTATTTCAGGGCGATCAGCCCCAGCATTTT. As protein: CASSLFQGDQPQHF.

V usage is TRBV5-1 and J usage is TRBJ1-2; maybe TRBD1 (5 bases). There are 14 residues in the CDR3. The V gene lost 4 bases and the J gene lost 4 bases, with 14 bases spanning the gap. The germline V gene encodes CDR1 SGHRS and CDR2 YFSETQ. The CDR3 DNA follows: TGCGCCAGCAGCAAGGGGCAGGGAAGCTATGGCTACACCTTC. Encoded protein: CASSKGQGSYGYTF.